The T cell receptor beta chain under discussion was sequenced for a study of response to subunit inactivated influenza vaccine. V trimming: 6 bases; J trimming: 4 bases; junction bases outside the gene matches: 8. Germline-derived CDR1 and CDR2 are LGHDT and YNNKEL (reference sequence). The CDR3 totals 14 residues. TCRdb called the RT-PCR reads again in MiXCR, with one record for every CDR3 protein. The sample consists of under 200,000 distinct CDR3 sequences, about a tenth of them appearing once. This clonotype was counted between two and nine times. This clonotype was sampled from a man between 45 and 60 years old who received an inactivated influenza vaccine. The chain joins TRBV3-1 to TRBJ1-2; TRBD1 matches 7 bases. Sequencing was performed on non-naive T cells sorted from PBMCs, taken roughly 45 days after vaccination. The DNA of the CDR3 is TGTGCCAGCAGTCCAACGACAGGGCGCTATGGCTACACCTTC. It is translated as CASSPTTGRYGYTF.